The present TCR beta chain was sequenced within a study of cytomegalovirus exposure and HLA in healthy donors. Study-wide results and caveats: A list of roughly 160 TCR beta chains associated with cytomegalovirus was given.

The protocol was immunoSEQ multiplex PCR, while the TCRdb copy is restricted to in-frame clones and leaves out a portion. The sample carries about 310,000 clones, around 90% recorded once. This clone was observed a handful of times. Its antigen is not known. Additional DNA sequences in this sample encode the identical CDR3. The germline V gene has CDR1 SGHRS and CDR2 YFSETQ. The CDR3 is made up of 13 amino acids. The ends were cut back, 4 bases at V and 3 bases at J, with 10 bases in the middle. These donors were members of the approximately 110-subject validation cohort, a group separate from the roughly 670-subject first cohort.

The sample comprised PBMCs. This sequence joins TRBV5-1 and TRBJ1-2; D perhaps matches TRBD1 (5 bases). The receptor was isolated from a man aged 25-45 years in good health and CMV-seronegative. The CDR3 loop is CASSLDSYYGYTF. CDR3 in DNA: TGCGCCAGCAGCCTCGACAGCTACTATGGCTACACCTTC.